Below, 15 T cell receptor beta chains from the same sample are listed, as sequenced in a study of technical replicates of blood from several donors. Profiling relied on immunoSEQ multiplex PCR, and the TCRdb table lists in-frame clones only, not all of them. This sample has 60,000 to 90,000 clones, with 95% found just once. The sequenced sample consisted of T cells isolated from PBMCs. Source of these receptors: a human donor in good health.

Points on this clone: Other nucleotide sequences from this sample produce the same CDR3. This chain uses TRBV28 with TRBJ1-2, with 10 bases fitting TRBD1. CDR3 size: 16 residues. From germline, CDR1 is MDHEN and CDR2 SYDVKM. Unmatched junction bases numbered 6, after V lost 3 bases and J lost 2 bases. This chain's CDR3 is CASSLPSDRGNYGYTF. Here the CDR3 DNA reads TGTGCCAGCAGTTTGCCCTCGGACAGGGGGAACTATGGCTACACCTTC.

CDR3 nucleotides: TGTGCCAGCAGTGACAGCTTACGAGGGCAGTACTTC. Amino acids: CASSDSLRGQYF. The chain links TRBV6-1 to TRBJ2-7; D is ambiguous. V was pared by 3 bases and J by 9 bases, with 12 bases between. CDR1 and CDR2 from the germline V gene are MNHNS and SASEGT. The CDR3 runs to 12 residues.

The CDR3 loop is CASSYSGLSTDTQYF. DNA for the CDR3: TGTGCCAGCAGTTACTCTGGACTGTCTACAGATACGCAGTATTTT. The chain employs TRBV6-5 and TRBJ2-3; D possibly corresponds to TRBD2 (5 bases). Trimming shortened V by 0 bases and J by 3 bases, and 10 bases separated the two germline ends. This CDR3 is built from 15 residues. In germline, CDR1 is MNHEY, CDR2 SVGAGI.

The chain links TRBV9 to TRBJ2-7, with 9 nucleotides matching TRBD2. J was trimmed by 0 bases and V by 0 bases; bases with no gene match: 4. From germline, CDR1 is SGDLS and CDR2 YYNGEE. The CDR3 extends over 16 amino acids. This CDR3 is CASSVGASGASYEQYF. The CDR3 DNA reads as TGTGCCAGCAGCGTAGGGGCTAGCGGGGCCTCCTACGAGCAGTACTTC.

The sample holds a few counts of this clone. This sequence joins TRBV6-1 and TRBJ1-3; no clear D gene. The CDR3 contains 12 residues. Germline-derived CDR1 and CDR2 are MNHNS and SASEGT. The V end lost 11 bases, the J end lost 1 base, and 9 bases lay between the germline ends. DNA for the CDR3: TGTGCCTCGTTATCGTCTGGAAACACCATATATTTT. As protein: CASLSSGNTIYF.

The V call is TRBV6-5, the J call TRBJ1-4; D remains ambiguous. CDR1 and CDR2 from the germline V gene are MNHEY and SVGAGI. With 3 bases removed from V and 4 bases from J, the gap between germline ends came to 15 bases. This CDR3 contains 16 residues. CDR3 DNA: TGTGCCAGCAGTTATGTCAGCGGCCCTAGTAATGAAAAACTGTTTTTT. Its translation is CASSYVSGPSNEKLFF.

The chain couples TRBV9 to TRBJ2-2; D gene ambiguous. Germline loops: CDR1 SGDLS, CDR2 YYNGEE. The CDR3 loop spans 14 amino acids. Between the trimmed V and J ends, which lost 0 bases and 4 bases, there was a span of 7 bases. The CDR3, as DNA: TGTGCCAGCAGCGTAGTTTCAGGCACCGGGGAGCTGTTTTTT. This translates into CASSVVSGTGELFF.

The CDR3: CASSRGGFSGNTIYF. Here the CDR3 DNA reads TGTGCCAGCAGTCGGGGGGGTTTCTCTGGAAACACCATATATTTT. The chain recombines TRBV25-1 with TRBJ1-3; D may be TRBD1 (5 bases). V was shortened by 5 bases and J by 0 bases, with 11 bases between the two germline ends. CDR1 and CDR2 (germline): MGHDK, SYGVNS. The CDR3 covers 15 residues.

The chain is built from TRBV6-5 and TRBJ1-2, with TRBD1 identical over 7 bases. The V segment lost 5 bases and the J segment 7 bases; nucleotides outside the gene matches: 7. The CDR3 loop spans 13 amino acids. Germline assignment: CDR1 MNHEY and CDR2 SVGAGI. Here the CDR3 reads CASSMGQLGGYTF. As DNA, the CDR3 is TGTGCCAGCAGTATGGGACAGTTAGGTGGCTACACCTTC.

The genes are TRBV29-1 and TRBJ1-4, with a possible D match to TRBD1 (6 bases). Germline CDR1 SQVTM, CDR2 ANQGSEA. This CDR3 is built from 14 residues. V was cut by 6 bases and J by 0 bases, with 11 bases left in between. The CDR3 here is CSVLDRATNEKLFF. In nucleotides, the CDR3 is TGCAGCGTCCTGGACAGAGCAACTAATGAAAAACTGTTTTTT. Drawing the rest from reference TRBV29-1 and TRBJ1-4, the complete variable domain is SAVISQKPSRDICQRGTSLTIQCQVDSQVTMMFWYRQQPGQSLTLIATANQGSEATYESGFVIDKFPISRPNLTFSTLTVSNMSPEDSSIYLCSVLDRATNEKLFFGSGTQLSVL.

The rearrangement joins TRBV6-1 to TRBJ1-4; D is uncertain. The CDR3 has 16 amino acids. Germline V CDR1 and CDR2: MNHNS, SASEGT. V was clipped by 3 bases and J by 2 bases, with 13 bases between them. The CDR3 here is CASSDLSSQTNEKLFF. The DNA for the CDR3 is TGTGCCAGCAGTGACCTTTCCAGTCAGACTAATGAAAAACTGTTTTTT.

J is TRBJ2-7 and V is TRBV19; TRBD2 is a possible D gene (6 bases). V lost 5 bases, J lost 3 bases, and 14 bases lay in between. This CDR3 is 14 amino acids long. The germline V gene encodes CDR1 LNHDA and CDR2 SQIVND (reference sequence). The CDR3 region is CASSPGLTDYEQYF. CDR3 in DNA: TGTGCCAGTAGTCCGGGACTGACCGACTACGAGCAGTACTTC.

The chain carries TRBV7-9 and TRBJ2-5; 9 bases line up with TRBD2. Germline CDR1 reads SEHNR; CDR2 reads FQNEAQ (reference sequence). There are 14 residues in the CDR3. Unmatched junction bases numbered 1, after V lost 0 bases and J lost 5 bases. CDR3: CASSLATSGETQYF. The DNA of the CDR3 is TGTGCCAGCAGCTTAGCTACTAGCGGGGAGACCCAGTACTTC. The entire variable domain, with the rest obtained from reference TRBV7-9 and TRBJ2-5, is as follows: DTGVSQNPRHKITKRGQNVTFRCDPISEHNRLYWYRQTLGQGPEFLTYFQNEAQLEKSRLLSDRFSAERPKGSFSTLEIQRTEQGDSAMYLCASSLATSGETQYFGPGTRLLVL.

The V call is TRBV27, the J call TRBJ2-3, with a possible D match to TRBD2 (6 bases). This CDR3 comprises 15 residues. Per the germline V gene, CDR1 is MNHEY and CDR2 is SMNVEV (reference sequence). Between the trimmed V and J ends, which lost 0 bases and 1 base, there was a span of 8 bases. The CDR3 sequence is CASSLSLAGTDTQYF. The DNA of the CDR3 is TGTGCCAGCAGTTTATCTTTAGCGGGCACAGATACGCAGTATTTT.

The genes are TRBV6-1 and TRBJ1-2; maybe TRBD1 (5 bases). From germline, CDR1 is MNHNS and CDR2 SASEGT. The CDR3 runs 14 residues. V was pared by 7 bases and J by 4 bases, with 16 bases between. CDR3 sequence: CASMRTPSGYGYTF. The CDR3 DNA reads as TGTGCCAGCATGAGGACACCCTCGGGCTATGGCTACACCTTC.